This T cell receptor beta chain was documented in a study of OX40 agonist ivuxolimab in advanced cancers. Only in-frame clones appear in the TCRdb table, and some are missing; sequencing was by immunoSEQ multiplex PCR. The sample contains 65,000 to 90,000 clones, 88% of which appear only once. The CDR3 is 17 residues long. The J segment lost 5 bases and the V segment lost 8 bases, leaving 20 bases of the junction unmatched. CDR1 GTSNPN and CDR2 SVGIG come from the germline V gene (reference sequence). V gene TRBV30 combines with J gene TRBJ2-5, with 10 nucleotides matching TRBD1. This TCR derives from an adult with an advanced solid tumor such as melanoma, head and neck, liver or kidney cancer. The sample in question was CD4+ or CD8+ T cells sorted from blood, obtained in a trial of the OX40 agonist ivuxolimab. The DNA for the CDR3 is TGTGCCATACGAAGGGACAGGGGAATCGGTAGTGGGGAGACCCAGTACTTC. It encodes CAIRRDRGIGSGETQYF. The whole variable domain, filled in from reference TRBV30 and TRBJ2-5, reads SQTIHQWPATLVQPVGSPLSLECTVEGTSNPNLYWYRQAAGRGLQLLFYSVGIGQISSEVPQNLSASRPQDRQFILSSKKLLLSDSGFYLCAIRRDRGIGSGETQYFGPGTRLLVL.